This TCR beta chain is drawn from a study of T cells after yellow fever vaccination. The CDR3 has 17 residues. The V and J ends lost 1 base and 7 bases, in that order; junction bases with no gene match: 13. Germline V gives CDR1 SGHVS, CDR2 FNYEAQ. MiXCR, applied by TCRdb to the 5' RACE reads, yields one record per CDR3 protein. The top ten clones hold roughly a sixth of a sample with around 500,000 distinct CDR3 sequences, around a fifth of them seen once. Details on this clonotype: Its antigen is undetermined.

Regarding the study as a whole: The booster response re-showed most primary clones: 96% CD4, 88% CD8.

The sequence derives from a man in his late teens or twenties who received the YFV17D yellow fever vaccine. The rearrangement joins TRBV7-6 to TRBJ2-1, with TRBD1 matching 7 bases. The material was PBMCs, obtained less than 25 days after the first yellow fever vaccination. The CDR3 loop is CASSLGGTGTAQNEQFF. CDR3 nucleotide sequence: TGTGCCAGCAGCTTAGGAGGCACCGGGACAGCGCAAAATGAGCAGTTCTTC.